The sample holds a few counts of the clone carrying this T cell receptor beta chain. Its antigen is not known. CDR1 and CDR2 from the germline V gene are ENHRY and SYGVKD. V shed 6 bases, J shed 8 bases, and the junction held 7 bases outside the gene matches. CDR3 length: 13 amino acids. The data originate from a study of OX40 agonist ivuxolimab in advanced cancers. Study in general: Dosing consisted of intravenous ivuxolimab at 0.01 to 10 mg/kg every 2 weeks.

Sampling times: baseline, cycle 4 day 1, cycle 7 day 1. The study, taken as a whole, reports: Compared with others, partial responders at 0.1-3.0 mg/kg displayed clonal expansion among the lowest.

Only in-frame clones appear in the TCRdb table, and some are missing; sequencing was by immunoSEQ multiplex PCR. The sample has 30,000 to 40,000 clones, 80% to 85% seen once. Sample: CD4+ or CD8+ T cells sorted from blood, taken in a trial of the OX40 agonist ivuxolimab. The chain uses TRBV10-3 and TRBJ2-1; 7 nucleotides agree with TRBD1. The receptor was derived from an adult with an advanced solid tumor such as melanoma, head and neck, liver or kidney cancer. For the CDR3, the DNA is TGTGCCATCAGGGGGGACAGTCTCGATGAGCAGTTCTTC. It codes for CAIRGDSLDEQFF.